This T cell receptor beta chain comes out of a study of T-cell reconstitution after alpha-beta-depleted transplantation in children. Trimming cost V 4 bases and J 4 bases, with 11 bases left between them. The CDR3 totals 14 residues. Germline CDR1 and CDR2: MGHRA and YSYEKL. A few counts support this clonotype. Unique molecular identifiers were incorporated into the prepared TCRbeta library. Each CDR3 protein gets one entry after TCRdb re-called the PCR reads with MiXCR. The sample records around 450,000 distinct CDR3 sequences, approximately 42% being singletons. The rearrangement links TRBV4-1 to TRBJ1-5; D is unclear. The sequence derives from a girl aged 2-10 years with aplastic anemia, due to receive a stem cell transplant. Sequenced material: PBMCs, taken before TCRalphabeta/CD19-depleted stem cell transplant. CDR3 sequence: CASSPQVGNQPQHF. The DNA for the CDR3 is TGCGCCAGCAGCCCCCAGGTAGGGAATCAGCCCCAGCATTTT.